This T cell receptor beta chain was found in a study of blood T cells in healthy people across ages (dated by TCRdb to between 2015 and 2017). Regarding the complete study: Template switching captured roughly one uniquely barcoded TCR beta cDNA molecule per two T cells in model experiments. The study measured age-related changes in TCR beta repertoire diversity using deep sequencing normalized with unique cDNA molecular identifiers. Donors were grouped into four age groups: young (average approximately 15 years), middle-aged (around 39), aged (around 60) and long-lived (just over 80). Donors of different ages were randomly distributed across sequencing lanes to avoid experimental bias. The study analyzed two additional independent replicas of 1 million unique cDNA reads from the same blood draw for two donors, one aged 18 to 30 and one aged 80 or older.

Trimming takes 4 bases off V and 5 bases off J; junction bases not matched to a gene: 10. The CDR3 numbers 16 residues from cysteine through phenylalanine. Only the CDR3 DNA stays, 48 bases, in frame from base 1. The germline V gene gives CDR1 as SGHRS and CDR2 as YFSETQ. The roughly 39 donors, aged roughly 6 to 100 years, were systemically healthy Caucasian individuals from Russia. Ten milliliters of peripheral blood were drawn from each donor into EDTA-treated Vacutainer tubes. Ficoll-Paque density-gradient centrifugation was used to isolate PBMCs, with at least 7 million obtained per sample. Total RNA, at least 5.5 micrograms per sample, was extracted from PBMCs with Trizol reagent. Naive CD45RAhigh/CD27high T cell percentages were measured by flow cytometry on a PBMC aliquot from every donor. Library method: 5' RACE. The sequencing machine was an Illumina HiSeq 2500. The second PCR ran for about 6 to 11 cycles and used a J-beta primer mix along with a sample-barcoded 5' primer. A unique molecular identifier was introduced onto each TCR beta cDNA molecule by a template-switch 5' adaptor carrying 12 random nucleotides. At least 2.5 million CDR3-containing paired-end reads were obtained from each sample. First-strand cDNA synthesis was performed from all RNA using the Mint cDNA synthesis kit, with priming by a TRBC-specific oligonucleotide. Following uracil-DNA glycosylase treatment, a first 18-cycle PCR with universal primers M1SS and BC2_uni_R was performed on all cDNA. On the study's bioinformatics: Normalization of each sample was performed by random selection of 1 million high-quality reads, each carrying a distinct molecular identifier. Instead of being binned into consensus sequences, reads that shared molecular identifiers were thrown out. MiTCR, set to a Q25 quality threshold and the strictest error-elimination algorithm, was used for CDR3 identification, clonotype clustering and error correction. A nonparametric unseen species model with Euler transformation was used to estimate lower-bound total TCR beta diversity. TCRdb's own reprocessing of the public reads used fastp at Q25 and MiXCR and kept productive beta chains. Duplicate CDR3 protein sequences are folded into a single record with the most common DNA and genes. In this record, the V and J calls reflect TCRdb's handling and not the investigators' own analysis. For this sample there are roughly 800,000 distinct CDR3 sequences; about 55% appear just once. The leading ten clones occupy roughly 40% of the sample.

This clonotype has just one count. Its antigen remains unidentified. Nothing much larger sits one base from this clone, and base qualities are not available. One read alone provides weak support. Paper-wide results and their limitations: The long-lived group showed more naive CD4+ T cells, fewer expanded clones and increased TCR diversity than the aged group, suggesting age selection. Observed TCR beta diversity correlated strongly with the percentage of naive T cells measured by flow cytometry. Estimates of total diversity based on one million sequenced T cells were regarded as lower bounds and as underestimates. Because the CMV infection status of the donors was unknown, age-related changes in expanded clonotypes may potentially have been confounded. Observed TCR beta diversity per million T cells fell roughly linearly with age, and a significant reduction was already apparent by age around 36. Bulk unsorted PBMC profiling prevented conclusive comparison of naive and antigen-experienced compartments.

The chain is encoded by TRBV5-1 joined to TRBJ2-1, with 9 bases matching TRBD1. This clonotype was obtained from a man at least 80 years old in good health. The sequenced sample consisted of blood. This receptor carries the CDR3 CASSLSGTGTDNEQFF. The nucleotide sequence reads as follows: TGCGCCAGCAGCCTATCCGGGACAGGGACGGACAATGAGCAGTTCTTC.